This TCR beta chain was profiled in a study of breast tumors, draining lymph nodes, adjacent tissues. As regards this clonotype: The antigen is not known. One end of the junction is discordant with germline, which a read error may explain.

General study results and limits: Compared with lymph nodes, tumors were less diverse; compared with nontumor tissue, more. Tumor T cell lymph node origin was a supported hypothesis, not proven.

Axillary draining lymph nodes of breast cancer patients supplied the node samples. TCRdb called the multiplex PCR reads again in MiXCR, with one record for every CDR3 protein. The sample consists of over 70,000 distinct CDR3 sequences, 25% to 35% of them appearing once. The CDR3 runs 13 residues. Germline V CDR1 and CDR2: SGHTA, FQGNSA. The chain combines TRBV7-2 with TRBJ1-1; D possibly corresponds to TRBD1 (5 bases). Input material: axillary lymph node tissue. This receptor was identified in a female donor with breast cancer. Some clones in this sample may be carry-over from other donors' samples. CDR3 nucleotides: TGTGCCCGCAGCTTAAGGGGGAACACTGAAGCTTTCTTT. It is translated as CARSLRGNTEAFF.